This TCR beta chain was observed in a study of blood T cell repertoires in COVID-19. Per the original methods: Estimates of nucleated cell counts were drawn from the amplification of reference gene primers. Profiled with immunoSEQ multiplex PCR; TCRdb holds only in-frame clones, not every one. The DNA gave D and trimming, while V, J and clone size come from that table. This table holds about 140,000 clones, around 89% found once. Sequencing input: peripheral blood. The sequence came from a man in his 60s with active or convalescent COVID-19.

CDR3 sequence (DNA): TGTGCCAGCAGCCCAGGGGGGACCCAGTACTTC. Its translation: CASSPGGTQYF. V gene TRBV7-8 combines with J gene TRBJ2-5; TRBD1 aligns across 7 bases. CDR1 and CDR2 from the germline V gene are SGHVS and FQNEAQ. V lost 5 bases, J lost 7 bases, and 1 base stayed unmatched. CDR3 length equals 11 residues.